Sequencing of this T cell receptor beta chain was carried out in a study of blood T cell repertoires in COVID-19. The J segment lost 3 bases and the V segment lost 2 bases, leaving 11 bases of the junction unmatched. This CDR3 spans 18 amino acids. Germline V gene lookup returns CDR1 SGHTA and CDR2 FQGNSA. Only one count was recorded for this clone. Method: immunoSEQ multiplex PCR; TCRdb's copy keeps in-frame clones and lacks some. The table records roughly 260,000 clones, about nine tenths of them present only once. Sequencing was done on a sample of PBMCs or T cells enriched from blood (not recorded which). J is TRBJ2-2 and V is TRBV7-2; 8 nucleotides match TRBD2. The receptor's source is a woman aged 30 to 39 with acute COVID-19. The CDR3 loop is CASSLTPDSGTYTGELFF. CDR3 bases: TGTGCCAGCAGCTTAACCCCTGATAGCGGGACCTACACCGGGGAGCTGTTTTTT.